These T cell receptor beta chains were read from a single sample in a study of blood T cells in healthy people across ages. TCRdb itself ran the 5' RACE reads through MiXCR, one entry per CDR3 protein. The top ten hold roughly a fifth of the sample, which has 850,000 to 1,000,000 distinct CDR3 sequences, roughly 51% seen once. Sequencing was carried out using blood. The receptor source for this set is a woman aged 55 to 70 in good health. Both conserved end residues are part of each CDR3.

len | j_gene | v_gene | CDR3aa
15 | TRBJ1-2 | TRBV7-2 | CASSPTGGVGYGYTF
15 | TRBJ1-4 | TRBV25-1 | CASSEYDRGNEKLFF
13 | TRBJ2-7 | TRBV29-1 | CSVVGTGHYEQYF
17 | TRBJ2-4 | TRBV20-1 | CSATLGAGSLAKNIQYF
17 | TRBJ2-1 | TRBV3-1 | CASSQDSSGGDGNEQFF
13 | TRBJ1-5 | TRBV4-1 | CASSQVWDQPQHF
16 | TRBJ2-6 | TRBV7-9 | CASSLGWASGANVLTF
16 | TRBJ2-1 | TRBV6-1 | CASTRLAGVPYNEQFF
15 | TRBJ1-5 | TRBV6-6 | CASRGTASPGQPQHF
13 | TRBJ2-1 | TRBV10-2 | CASGQVSYNEQFF
16 | TRBJ2-3 | TRBV12-3/TRBV12-4 | CASSVWGRAGADTQYF
15 | TRBJ2-3 | TRBV4-3 | CASSQGSGLADTQYF
16 | TRBJ2-3 | TRBV5-1 | CASSLGPGTSTDTQYF
16 | TRBJ2-5 | TRBV3-1 | CANSQDPESPLETQYF
15 | TRBJ2-5 | TRBV10-2 | CASSDHGQIQETQYF
15 | TRBJ1-1 | TRBV28 | CASSLNPGWDTEAFF
15 | TRBJ2-3 | TRBV11-2 | CAGSPLAGGTDTQYF